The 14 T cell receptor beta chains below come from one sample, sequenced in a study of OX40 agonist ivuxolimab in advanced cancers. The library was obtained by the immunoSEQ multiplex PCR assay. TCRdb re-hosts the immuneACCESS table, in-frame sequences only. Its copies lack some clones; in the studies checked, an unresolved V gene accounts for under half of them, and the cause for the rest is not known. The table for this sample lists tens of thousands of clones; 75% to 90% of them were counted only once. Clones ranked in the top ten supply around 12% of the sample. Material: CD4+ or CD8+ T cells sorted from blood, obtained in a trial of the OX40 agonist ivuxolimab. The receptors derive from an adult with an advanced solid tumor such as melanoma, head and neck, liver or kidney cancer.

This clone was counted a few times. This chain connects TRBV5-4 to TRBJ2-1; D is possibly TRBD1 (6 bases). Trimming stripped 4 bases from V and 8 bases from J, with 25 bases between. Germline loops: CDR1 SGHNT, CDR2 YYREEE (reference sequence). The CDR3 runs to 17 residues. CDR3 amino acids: CASSGTENPQGRDEQFF. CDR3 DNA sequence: TGTGCCAGCAGCGGAACGGAAAACCCTCAGGGGCGGGATGAGCAGTTCTTC.

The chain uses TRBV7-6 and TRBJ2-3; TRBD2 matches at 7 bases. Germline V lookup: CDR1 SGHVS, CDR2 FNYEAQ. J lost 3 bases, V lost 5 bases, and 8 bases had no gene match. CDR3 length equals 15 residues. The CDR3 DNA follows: TGTGCCAGCAGCCCCCTTTTGCGGGGGACAGATACGCAGTATTTT. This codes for CASSPLLRGTDTQYF.

As DNA, the CDR3 is TGTGCCAGCAGCTTATCGCCCTCCTACAATGAGCAGTTCTTC. Translating gives CASSLSPSYNEQFF. The chain combines TRBV13 with TRBJ2-1; D uncertain. Trimming pared 2 bases from V and 0 bases from J, leaving 5 bases between. Per the germline V gene, CDR1 is PRHDT and CDR2 is FYEKMQ (reference sequence). This CDR3 has 14 residues.

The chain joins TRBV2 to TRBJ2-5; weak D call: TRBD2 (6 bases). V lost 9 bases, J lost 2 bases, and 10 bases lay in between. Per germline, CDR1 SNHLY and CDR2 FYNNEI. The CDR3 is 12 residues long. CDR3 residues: CASSGLQETQYF. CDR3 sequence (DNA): TGTGCCAGTTCGGGACTTCAAGAGACCCAGTACTTC.

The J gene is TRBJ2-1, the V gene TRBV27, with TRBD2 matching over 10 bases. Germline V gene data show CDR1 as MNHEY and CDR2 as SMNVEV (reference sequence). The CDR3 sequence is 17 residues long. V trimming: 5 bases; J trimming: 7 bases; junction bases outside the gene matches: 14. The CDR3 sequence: CASSLLSKRGGHNEQFF. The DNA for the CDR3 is TGTGCCAGCAGTCTGCTATCGAAGCGGGGGGGCCATAATGAGCAGTTCTTC.

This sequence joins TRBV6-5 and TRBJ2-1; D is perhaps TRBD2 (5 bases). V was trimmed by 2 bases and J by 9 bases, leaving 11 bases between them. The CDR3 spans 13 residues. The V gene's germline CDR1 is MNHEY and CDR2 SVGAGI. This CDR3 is CASSYGVEGEQFF. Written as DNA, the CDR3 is TGTGCCAGCAGTTACGGGGTAGAGGGTGAGCAGTTCTTC.

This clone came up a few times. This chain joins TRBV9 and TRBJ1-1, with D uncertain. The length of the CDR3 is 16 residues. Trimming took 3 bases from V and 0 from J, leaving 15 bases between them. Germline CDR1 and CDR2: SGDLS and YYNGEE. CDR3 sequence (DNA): TGTGCCAGCAGCGCCCACAGCGTGACAATGAACACTGAAGCTTTCTTT. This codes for CASSAHSVTMNTEAFF.

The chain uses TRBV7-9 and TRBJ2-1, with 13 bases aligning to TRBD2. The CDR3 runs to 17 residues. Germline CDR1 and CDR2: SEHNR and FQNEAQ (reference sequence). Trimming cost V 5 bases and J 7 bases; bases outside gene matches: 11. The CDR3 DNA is TGTGCCAGCAGCCCCTCCCTACTAGCGGGAGGGCGAAATGAGCAGTTCTTC. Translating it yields CASSPSLLAGGRNEQFF.

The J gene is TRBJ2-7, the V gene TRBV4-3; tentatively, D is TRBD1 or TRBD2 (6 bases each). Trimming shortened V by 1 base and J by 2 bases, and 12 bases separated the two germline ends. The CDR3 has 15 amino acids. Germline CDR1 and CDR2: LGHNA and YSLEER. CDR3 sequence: CASSQGGTPAYEQYF. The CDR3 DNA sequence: TGCGCCAGCAGCCAAGGCGGGACACCCGCCTACGAGCAGTACTTC.

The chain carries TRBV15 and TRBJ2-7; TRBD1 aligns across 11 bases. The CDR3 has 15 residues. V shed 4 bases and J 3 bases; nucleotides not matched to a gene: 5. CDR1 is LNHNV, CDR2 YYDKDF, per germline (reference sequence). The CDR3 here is CATSIGTGGYYEQYF. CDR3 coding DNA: TGTGCCACCAGCATTGGGACAGGGGGATACTACGAGCAGTACTTC.

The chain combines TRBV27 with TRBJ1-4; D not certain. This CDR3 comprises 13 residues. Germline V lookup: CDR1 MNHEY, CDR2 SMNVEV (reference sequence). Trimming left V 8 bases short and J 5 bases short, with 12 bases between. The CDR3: CASADTPNEKLFF. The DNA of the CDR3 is TGTGCCAGCGCAGACACTCCGAATGAAAAACTGTTTTTT.

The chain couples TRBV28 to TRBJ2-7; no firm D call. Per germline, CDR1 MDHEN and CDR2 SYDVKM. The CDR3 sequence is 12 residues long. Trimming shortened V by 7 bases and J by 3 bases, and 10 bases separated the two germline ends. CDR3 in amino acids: CASTPGYYEQYF. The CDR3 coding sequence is TGTGCCAGCACTCCCGGGTACTACGAGCAGTACTTC.

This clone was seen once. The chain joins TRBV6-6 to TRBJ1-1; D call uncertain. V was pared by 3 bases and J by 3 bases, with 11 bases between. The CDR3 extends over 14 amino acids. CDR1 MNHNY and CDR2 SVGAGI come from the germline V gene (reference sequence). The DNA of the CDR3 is TGTGCCAGCAGTTATGGGCCCCGGCACACTGAAGCTTTCTTT. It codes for CASSYGPRHTEAFF.

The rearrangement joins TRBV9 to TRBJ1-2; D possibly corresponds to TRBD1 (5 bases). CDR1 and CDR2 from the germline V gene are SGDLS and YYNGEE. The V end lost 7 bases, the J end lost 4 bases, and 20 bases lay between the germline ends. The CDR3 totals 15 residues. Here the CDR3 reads CASGGALAGPYGYTF. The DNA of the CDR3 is TGTGCCAGCGGAGGGGCCTTAGCCGGTCCCTATGGCTACACCTTC.